Listed here are 4 T cell receptor beta chains from one sample, sequenced in a study of CD8 T cells in Susac syndrome. Reverse transcription used about 0.5 to 1 ug RNA and random hexamers. TCRdb analysed the immunoSEQ multiplex PCR reads with MiXCR anew, one entry per CDR3 protein. There are more than 150,000 distinct CDR3 sequences in the sample; approximately 95% occur only once, and about 0.15% lies in the top ten. The sample comprised CD8+ T cells from PBMCs. The source is a human donor with Susac syndrome.

The chain links TRBV18 to TRBJ2-1; D is unresolved. CDR3 length equals 14 residues. Germline V gene sequence: CDR1 KGHSH, CDR2 LQKENI. Trimming removed 2 bases from V and 2 bases from J, with 7 bases in between. DNA for the CDR3: TGTGCCAGCTCACCAGCCAGCGCCTACAATGAGCAGTTCTTC. It encodes CASSPASAYNEQFF. The variable domain in full, completed from reference TRBV18 and TRBJ2-1, reads NAGVMQNPRHLVRRRGQEARLRCSPMKGHSHVYWYRQLPEEGLKFMVYLQKENIIDESGMPKERFSAEFPKEGPSILRIQQVVRGDSAAYFCASSPASAYNEQFFGPGTRLTVL.

The chain recombines TRBV5-4 with TRBJ2-1; possible D gene TRBD2, 6 bases. There are 13 residues in the CDR3. V dropped 3 bases and J dropped 7 bases, with 11 bases sitting between them. Germline CDR1 is SGHNT and CDR2 is YYREEE (reference sequence). DNA for the CDR3: TGTGCCAGCAGCTCCCCGGGACTGAATGAGCAGTTCTTC. Translation gives CASSSPGLNEQFF.

J is TRBJ1-2 and V is TRBV30; no definite D call. The CDR3 is 12 amino acids. The V end lost 2 bases, the J end lost 2 bases, and 6 bases lay between the germline ends. Looked up from germline, CDR1 is GTSNPN and CDR2 is SVGIG (reference sequence). CDR3 amino acids: CAWSPGNYGYTF. The CDR3 DNA sequence: TGTGCCTGGAGTCCGGGGAACTATGGCTACACCTTC.

The chain carries TRBV24-1 and TRBJ2-1, with 12 bases lining up with TRBD2. The J segment lost 7 bases and the V segment lost 6 bases, leaving 9 bases of the junction unmatched. Per germline, CDR1 KGHDR and CDR2 SFDVKD. This CDR3 is built from 16 residues. The CDR3 region has the DNA TGTGCCACCAGTCCCCTAGCGGGAGGGCGGGAAAATGAGCAGTTCTTC. This gives the protein CATSPLAGGRENEQFF.